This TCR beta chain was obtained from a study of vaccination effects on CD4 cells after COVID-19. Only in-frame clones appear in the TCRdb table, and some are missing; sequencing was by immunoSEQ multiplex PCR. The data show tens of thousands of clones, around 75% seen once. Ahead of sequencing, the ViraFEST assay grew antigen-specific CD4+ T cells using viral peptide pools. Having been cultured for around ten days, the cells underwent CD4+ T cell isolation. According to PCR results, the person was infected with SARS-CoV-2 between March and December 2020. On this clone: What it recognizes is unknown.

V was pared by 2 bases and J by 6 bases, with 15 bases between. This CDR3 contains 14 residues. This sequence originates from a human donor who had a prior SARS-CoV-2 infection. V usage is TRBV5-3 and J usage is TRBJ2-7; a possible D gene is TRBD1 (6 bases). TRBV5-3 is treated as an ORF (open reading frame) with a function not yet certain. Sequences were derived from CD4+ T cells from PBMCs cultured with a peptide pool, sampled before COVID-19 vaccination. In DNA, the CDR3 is TGTGCCAGAAGCTTATGGACCCAGGGGCCCGAGCAGTACTTC. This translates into CARSLWTQGPEQYF.